A selection of T cell receptor beta chains follows, all from one sample in a study of PD-L1 blockade in urothelial cancer. Method: immunoSEQ multiplex PCR; TCRdb's copy keeps in-frame clones and lacks some. The sample has around 30,000 clones, about four fifths seen once; the top ten hold about 3.7%. The starting material was PBMCs, obtained around atezolizumab (anti-PD-L1) treatment. These receptors were obtained from a man aged 65 to 79 with urothelial cancer. CDR3s include the opening cysteine and the closing phenylalanine or tryptophan. A D gene is named only where the DNA matches it firmly. Clone size is given for some rows only: seen once, a few or many times, or a class if the clone is expanded.

NA,TRBJ2-1,NA,14,TRBV7-2,TGTGCCAGCAGCTCCCCGCCAGGGCTAGCGGAGCAGTTCTTC,CASSSPPGLAEQFF
TRBD1,TRBJ1-2,few,16,TRBV28,TGTGCCAGCCAGACCCGGGACAGGGGGCGCGGCTATGGCTACACCTTC,CASQTRDRGRGYGYTF
NA,TRBJ1-4,NA,16,TRBV28,TGTGCCAGCAGTCCACACCAGTCAGGGGTCCTAGAAAAACTGTTTTTT,CASSPHQSGVLEKLFF
TRBD2,TRBJ2-7,NA,16,TRBV7-8,TGTGCCAGCAGCTCCCGCGGGAGCGGGAGAATCCACGAGCAGTACTTC,CASSSRGSGRIHEQYF
NA,TRBJ2-5,NA,10,TRBV20-1,TGCAGTGCGGAGAGAGAGACCCAGTACTTC,CSAERETQYF
TRBD1,TRBJ1-1,NA,12,TRBV4-1,TGCGCCAGCAGCCTAGACAGGGGTGAAGCTTTCTTT,CASSLDRGEAFF
NA,TRBJ2-3,few,13,TRBV25-1,TGTGCCAGCAGGGGGGCGGGCACAGATACGCAGTATTTT,CASRGAGTDTQYF
TRBD1,TRBJ1-5,NA,16,TRBV7-2,TGTGCCAGCAGCCTCCAACCGGGACAGAATAATCAGCCCCAGCATTTT,CASSLQPGQNNQPQHF
TRBD2,TRBJ2-7,NA,16,TRBV2,TGTGCCAGCAGTGATCTGGGGCTAGCGGCGAACTACGAGCAGTACTTC,CASSDLGLAANYEQYF
NA,TRBJ1-6,once,16,TRBV18,TGTGCCAGCTCGCGGTTGGACAGCGAATATAATTCACCCCTCCACTTT,CASSRLDSEYNSPLHF
TRBD2,TRBJ2-1,NA,15,TRBV9,TGTGCCAGCTCGGCTAGCGGGAATGCCTACAATGAGCAGTTCTTC,CASSASGNAYNEQFF
NA,TRBJ1-1,NA,17,TRBV28,TGTGCCAGCAGCGAATCCGACAGGTTATCTACGAACACTGAAGCTTTCTTT,CASSESDRLSTNTEAFF
TRBD2,TRBJ2-3,NA,18,TRBV28,TGTGCCAGCAGTCCTCCCCCCGGGACTAGCGGGAGCACAGATACGCAGTATTTT,CASSPPPGTSGSTDTQYF
TRBD1,TRBJ1-1,NA,14,TRBV30,TGTGCCTGGAGTAACAGGGGCGGAAACACTGAAGCTTTCTTT,CAWSNRGGNTEAFF
TRBD2,TRBJ2-3,NA,17,TRBV5-4,TGTGCCAGCAGCTTGGATGTCCTAGCGGGGTCCAAGGATACGCAGTATTTT,CASSLDVLAGSKDTQYF
NA,TRBJ2-1,NA,15,TRBV2,TGTGCCAGCATTCAAGGACAATCCTCTTACAATGAGCAGTTCTTC,CASIQGQSSYNEQFF
TRBD1,TRBJ1-2,NA,14,TRBV7-2,TGTGCCAGCAGCTTAGCGGACAGGGGAAGGGGCTACACCTTC,CASSLADRGRGYTF
TRBD2,TRBJ2-7,NA,16,TRBV5-1,TGCGCCAGCAGCTTGTTACTAGCGGGGGATTCGGACGAGCAGTACTTC,CASSLLLAGDSDEQYF
NA,TRBJ1-2,few,12,TRBV6-6,TGTGCCAGCCGAAACATGAACTATGGCTACACCTTC,CASRNMNYGYTF
TRBD1,TRBJ1-5,NA,17,TRBV7-8,TGTGCCAGCAGCTCCTACAGGGGGTCGTACAGCGTGTCGCCCCAGCATTTT,CASSSYRGSYSVSPQHF
NA,TRBJ2-1,NA,17,TRBV2,TGTGCCAGCAGTTCCGGCCCCGCAGGTGGCTCCTACAATGAGCAGTTCTTC,CASSSGPAGGSYNEQFF
NA,TRBJ2-7,NA,17,TRBV5-4,TGTGCCAGCAGCTTCAAGGTCGGGGGTAGGGTTGGGGACGAGCAGTACTTC,CASSFKVGGRVGDEQYF
NA,TRBJ2-1,NA,15,TRBV25-1,TGTGCCAGCAGTGAAGGGGCGAGCTCCTACAATGAGCAGTTCTTC,CASSEGASSYNEQFF
NA,TRBJ2-6,NA,14,TRBV11-2,TGTGCCAGCAGCTCTAGCCCCGGGGCCAACGTCCTGACTTTC,CASSSSPGANVLTF
TRBD1,TRBJ1-2,NA,19,TRBV7-7,TGTGCCAGCAGCTTATCGGACAGGGCCAGTATCCCAGATAACTATGGCTACACCTTC,CASSLSDRASIPDNYGYTF
TRBD1,TRBJ2-7,NA,15,TRBV19,TGTGCCAGTAGTCATCCCGGGACAGGGGTGTACGAGCAGTACTTC,CASSHPGTGVYEQYF
NA,TRBJ1-5,once,18,TRBV27,TGTGCCAGCAGTTTATCCGCTGGAGCTCACAATAGCAATCAGCCCCAGCATTTT,CASSLSAGAHNSNQPQHF
NA,TRBJ2-3,NA,13,TRBV2,TGTGCCAGCAGTGGGGCGGCACAGGGTACGCAGTATTTT,CASSGAAQGTQYF